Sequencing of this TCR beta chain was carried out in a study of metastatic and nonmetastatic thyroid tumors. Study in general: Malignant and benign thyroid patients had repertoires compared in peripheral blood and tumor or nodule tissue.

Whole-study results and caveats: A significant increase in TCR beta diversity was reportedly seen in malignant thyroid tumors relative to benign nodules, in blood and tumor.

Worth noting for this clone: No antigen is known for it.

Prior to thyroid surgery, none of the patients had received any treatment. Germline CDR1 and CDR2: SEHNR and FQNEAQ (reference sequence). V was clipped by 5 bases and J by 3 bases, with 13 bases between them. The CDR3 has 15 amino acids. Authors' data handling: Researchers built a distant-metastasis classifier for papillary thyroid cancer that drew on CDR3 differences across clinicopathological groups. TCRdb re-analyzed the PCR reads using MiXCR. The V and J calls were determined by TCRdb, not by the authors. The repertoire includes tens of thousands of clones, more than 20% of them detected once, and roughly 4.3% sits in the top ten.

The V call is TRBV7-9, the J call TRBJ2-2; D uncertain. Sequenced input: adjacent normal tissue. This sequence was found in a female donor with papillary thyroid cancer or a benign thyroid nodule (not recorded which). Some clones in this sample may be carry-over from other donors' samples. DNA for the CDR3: TGTGCCAGCAGCCAGTTGCACAGACACACCGGGGAGCTGTTTTTT. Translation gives CASSQLHRHTGELFF.